These 17 T cell receptor beta chains were all obtained from the same sample, sequenced in a study of CD8+ T cells in alopecia areata. Treatment here: oral pan-JAK inhibitor, 5-10 mg twice daily. cDNA prepared by RNA extraction and subsequent reverse transcription served as the template for sequencing. Here immunoSEQ multiplex PCR was the method, and the copy in TCRdb shows in-frame clones only, minus some. The top ten clones hold approximately 0.7% of a sample with around 200,000 clones, 50% to 60% of them seen once. The material sequenced was CD4+ T cells sorted from blood, taken at week 4, from a patient treated with tofacitinib. All receptors derive from a human donor with alopecia areata.

The rearrangement links TRBV4-2 to TRBJ2-4; 7 bases align to TRBD1. V trimming: 4 bases; J trimming: 5 bases; junction bases outside the gene matches: 5. This CDR3 is built from 14 residues. The V gene's germline CDR1 is LGHNA and CDR2 YNFKEQ. CDR3 coding DNA: TGTGCCAGCAGCCCGAGGGGGCTTCAAAACATTCAGTACTTC. Translated: CASSPRGLQNIQYF.

The chain employs TRBV20-1 and TRBJ1-4; D is uncertain. Trimming shortened V by 4 bases and J by 4 bases, and 4 bases separated the two germline ends. CDR1 DFQATT and CDR2 SNEGSKA come from the germline V gene (reference sequence). The CDR3 consists of 11 residues. CDR3 sequence (DNA): TGCAGTGCTAAGGGTAATGAAAAACTGTTTTTT. Its protein is CSAKGNEKLFF.

The chain has TRBV28 and TRBJ1-1; D call uncertain. The CDR3 is 12 residues long. With 7 bases removed from V and 0 bases from J, the gap between germline ends came to 6 bases. From germline, CDR1 is MDHEN and CDR2 SYDVKM. CDR3 protein: CASTEMNTEAFF. Written as DNA, the CDR3 is TGTGCCAGCACAGAGATGAACACTGAAGCTTTCTTT. Complete variable domain (other parts from reference TRBV28 and TRBJ1-1): DVKVTQSSRYLVKRTGEKVFLECVQDMDHENMFWYRQDPGLGLRLIYFSYDVKMKEKGDIPEGYSVSREKKERFSLILESASTNQTSMYLCASTEMNTEAFFGQGTRLTVV.

The rearrangement links TRBV9 to TRBJ2-5, with 8 bases aligning to TRBD1. Germline CDR1 reads SGDLS; CDR2 reads YYNGEE. V dropped 7 bases and J dropped 5; count of bases not matched to a gene: 13. This CDR3 spans 15 amino acids. CDR3 amino acids: CASGYRGTLGETQYF. For the CDR3, the DNA is TGTGCCAGCGGATACAGGGGGACTCTGGGGGAGACCCAGTACTTC.

The chain is built from TRBV20-1 and TRBJ1-1; D is unresolved. This CDR3 region has 11 residues. The germline gives CDR1 DFQATT, CDR2 SNEGSKA (reference sequence). V lost 0 bases to trimming and J lost 10 bases, with 9 bases between them. The CDR3 spells CSARDVPGAFF. In DNA, the CDR3 is TGCAGTGCTAGAGATGTGCCGGGAGCTTTCTTT.

This chain connects TRBV29-1 to TRBJ2-6, with a possible D match to TRBD1 (5 bases). The germline CDR1 and CDR2 sequences are SQVTM and ANQGSEA. With 2 bases removed from V and 1 base from J, the gap between germline ends came to 9 bases. The CDR3 has 15 amino acids. CDR3 bases: TGCAGCGTTGAACTGTCAGGGTCTGGGGCCAACGTCCTGACTTTC. Translating it yields CSVELSGSGANVLTF.

The gene calls are TRBV5-1 and TRBJ2-5; 11 bases are a match to TRBD2. Trimming cost V 5 bases and J 1 base; bases outside gene matches: 7. CDR3 length equals 16 residues. Germline CDR1 and CDR2: SGHRS and YFSETQ. Here the CDR3 DNA reads TGCGCCAGCAGAAAAGGGACTAGCGGAACCCAAGAGACCCAGTACTTC. Residues: CASRKGTSGTQETQYF.

In DNA form, the CDR3 reads TGTGCCACCAGCACCTGGGGGGAGACCCAGTACTTC. It encodes CATSTWGETQYF. The gene calls are TRBV15 and TRBJ2-5; the D call may be TRBD1 or TRBD2 (5 bases each). Germline values: CDR1 LNHNV, CDR2 YYDKDF (reference sequence). This CDR3 has 12 residues. Trimming left V 4 bases short and J 5 bases short, with 8 bases between. The full variable domain, rest sourced from reference TRBV15 and TRBJ2-5, is DAMVIQNPRYQVTQFGKPVTLSCSQTLNHNVMYWYQQKSSQAPKLLFHYYDKDFNNEADTPDNFQSRRPNTSFCFLDIRSPGLGDTAMYLCATSTWGETQYFGPGTRLLVL.

The genes are TRBV29-1 and TRBJ2-5, with a weak D call TRBD1 (6 bases). Trimming removed 7 bases from V and 6 bases from J, with 18 bases in between. Germline assignment: CDR1 SQVTM and CDR2 ANQGSEA. This CDR3 contains 13 residues. The CDR3 bases are TGCAGCGCCCTCAGGGGCGCAGGTCAGACCCAGTACTTC. Encoded protein: CSALRGAGQTQYF.

The gene calls are TRBV29-1 and TRBJ2-1; 10 nucleotides agree with TRBD2. Germline CDR1 and CDR2: SQVTM and ANQGSEA. Losses at the gene ends were 5 bases for V and 0 bases for J; bases not matched to a gene: 10. The CDR3 sequence is 17 residues long. CDR3 amino acids: CSVLTSGNSSSYNEQFF. The CDR3 nucleotides are TGCAGCGTTCTTACTAGCGGGAACTCGAGCTCCTACAATGAGCAGTTCTTC.

V is TRBV30 and J is TRBJ2-7; 9 nucleotides agree with TRBD1. There are 13 residues in the CDR3. J lost 6 bases, V lost 1 base, and 4 bases had no gene match. Per the germline V gene, CDR1 is GTSNPN and CDR2 is SVGIG (reference sequence). The CDR3 DNA is TGTGCCTGGAGTGGGACAGGGGAAGGCGAGCAGTACTTC. It yields the protein CAWSGTGEGEQYF.

This clone was recorded a few times. V and J are TRBV29-1 and TRBJ1-2; TRBD1 matches 10 bases. The CDR3 extends over 13 amino acids. V gave up 6 bases and J gave up 6 bases; unmatched junction bases: 7. The germline CDR1 and CDR2 sequences are SQVTM and ANQGSEA. CDR3 DNA sequence: TGCAGCGTCTCCGGGACAGGGGAAGATGGCTACACCTTC. Translated, it gives CSVSGTGEDGYTF. Combining the CDR3 with reference TRBV29-1 and TRBJ1-2 gives the whole variable domain SAVISQKPSRDICQRGTSLTIQCQVDSQVTMMFWYRQQPGQSLTLIATANQGSEATYESGFVIDKFPISRPNLTFSTLTVSNMSPEDSSIYLCSVSGTGEDGYTFGSGTRLTVV.

The genes are TRBV9 and TRBJ1-1, with 10 bases identical to TRBD1. This CDR3 is 14 amino acids long. J lost 5 bases, V lost 3 bases, and 4 bases had no gene match. Germline V gives CDR1 SGDLS, CDR2 YYNGEE. The CDR3, as DNA: TGTGCCAGCAGCGCCGGGACAGGGGTTACTGAAGCTTTCTTT. This translates into CASSAGTGVTEAFF.

The chain has TRBV30 and TRBJ1-2; D remains unclear. Trimming cost V 3 bases and J 4 bases, with 9 bases left between them. CDR3 length: 12 amino acids. Germline CDR1 GTSNPN, CDR2 SVGIG (reference sequence). The CDR3 DNA follows: TGTGCCTGGAGCCCTCCCCGCTATGGCTACACCTTC. It codes for CAWSPPRYGYTF.

The CDR3 DNA is TGTGCCTGGAGTTCTGATAAGGGGGCTTTTGGTGGCTACACCTTC. It specifies CAWSSDKGAFGGYTF. The chain carries TRBV30 and TRBJ1-2; TRBD1 matches 7 bases. V trimming: 2 bases; J trimming: 7 bases; junction bases outside the gene matches: 13. Germline V gives CDR1 GTSNPN, CDR2 SVGIG (reference sequence). This CDR3 contains 15 residues.

The rearrangement uses TRBV6-5 and TRBJ2-1; 13 positions match TRBD2. From germline, CDR1 is MNHEY and CDR2 SVGAGI. V lost 8 bases to trimming and J lost 9 bases; unmatched junction nucleotides: 4. CDR3 length equals 13 residues. CDR3 DNA sequence: TGTGCCAGCGAGACTAGCGGGGGGAGTGAGCAGTTCTTC. Encoded protein: CASETSGGSEQFF.

The V and J genes are TRBV7-2 and TRBJ1-5; no clear D gene. Germline V lookup: CDR1 SGHTA, CDR2 FQGNSA. Trimming took off 4 bases at V and 1 base at J, with 8 bases between the two ends. The CDR3 runs 14 residues. The CDR3 DNA reads as TGTGCCAGCAGCTCATGGAGGAGCAATCAGCCCCAGCATTTT. This encodes CASSSWRSNQPQHF.